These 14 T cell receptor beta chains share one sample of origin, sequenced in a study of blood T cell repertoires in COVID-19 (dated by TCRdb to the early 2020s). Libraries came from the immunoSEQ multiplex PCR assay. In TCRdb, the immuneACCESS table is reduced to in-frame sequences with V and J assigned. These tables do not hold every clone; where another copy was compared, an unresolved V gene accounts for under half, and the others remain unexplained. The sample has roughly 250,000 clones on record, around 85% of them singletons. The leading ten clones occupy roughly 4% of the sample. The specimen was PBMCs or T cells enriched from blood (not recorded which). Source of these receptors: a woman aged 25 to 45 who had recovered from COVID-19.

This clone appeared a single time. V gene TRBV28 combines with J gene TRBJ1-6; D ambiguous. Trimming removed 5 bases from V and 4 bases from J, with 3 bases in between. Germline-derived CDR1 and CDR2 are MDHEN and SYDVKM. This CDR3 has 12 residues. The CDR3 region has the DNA TGTGCCAGCAGTCCATATAATTCACCCCTCCACTTT. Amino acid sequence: CASSPYNSPLHF.

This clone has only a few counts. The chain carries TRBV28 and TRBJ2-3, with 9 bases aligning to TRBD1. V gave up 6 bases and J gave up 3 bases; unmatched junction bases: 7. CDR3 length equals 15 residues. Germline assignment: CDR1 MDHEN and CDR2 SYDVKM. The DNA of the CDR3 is TGTGCCAGCAGCTTACAGGGGGCTGGGACAGATACGCAGTATTTT. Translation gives CASSLQGAGTDTQYF.

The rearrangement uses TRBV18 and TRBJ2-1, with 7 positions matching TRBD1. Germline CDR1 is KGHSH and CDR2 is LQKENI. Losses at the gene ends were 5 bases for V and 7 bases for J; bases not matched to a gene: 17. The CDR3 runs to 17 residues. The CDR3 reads CASSLQGGKGTSNEQFF. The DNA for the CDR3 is TGTGCCAGCTCATTACAAGGGGGCAAGGGTACCTCTAATGAGCAGTTCTTC.

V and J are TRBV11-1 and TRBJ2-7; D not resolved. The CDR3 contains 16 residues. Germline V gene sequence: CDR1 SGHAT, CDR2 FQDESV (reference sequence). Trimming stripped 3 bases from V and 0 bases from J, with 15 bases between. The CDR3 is CASSFNGFGDSYEQYF. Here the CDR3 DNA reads TGTGCCAGCAGCTTTAACGGGTTTGGAGACTCCTACGAGCAGTACTTC.

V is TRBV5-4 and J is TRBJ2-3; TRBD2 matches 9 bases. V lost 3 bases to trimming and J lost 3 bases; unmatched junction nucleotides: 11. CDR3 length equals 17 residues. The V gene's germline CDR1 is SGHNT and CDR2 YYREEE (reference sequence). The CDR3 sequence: CASSSTTSGRPTDTQYF. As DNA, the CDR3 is TGTGCCAGCAGCTCGACGACTAGCGGAAGACCGACAGATACGCAGTATTTT.

The CDR3 reads CSASQDKGVWNSPLHF. The CDR3 bases are TGCAGTGCTAGTCAGGACAAGGGGGTTTGGAATTCACCCCTCCACTTT. The chain is built from TRBV20-1 and TRBJ1-6; perhaps TRBD1 as D (6 bases). The CDR3 spans 16 residues. Per germline, CDR1 DFQATT and CDR2 SNEGSKA (reference sequence). V gave up 3 bases and J gave up 7 bases, with 19 bases separating them.

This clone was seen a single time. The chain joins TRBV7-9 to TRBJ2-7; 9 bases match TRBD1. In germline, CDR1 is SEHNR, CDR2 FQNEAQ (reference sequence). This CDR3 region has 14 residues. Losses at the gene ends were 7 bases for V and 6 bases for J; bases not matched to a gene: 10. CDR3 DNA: TGTGCCAGCAACAACCGGGACAGGGTGGCCGAGCAGTACTTC. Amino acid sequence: CASNNRDRVAEQYF.

The CDR3 DNA reads TGTGCCAGCAGCCAAGCCATGGGGGCGCTTATCCCCCAGCATTTT. Its protein product is CASSQAMGALIPQHF. The chain joins TRBV3-1 (or the pseudogene TRBV3-2) to TRBJ1-5, with D possibly TRBD1 on 6 matching bases. V was clipped by 1 base and J by 10 bases, with 17 bases between them. The CDR3 sequence is 15 residues long. Germline V gene lookup returns CDR1 LGHDT and CDR2 YNNKEL (reference sequence).

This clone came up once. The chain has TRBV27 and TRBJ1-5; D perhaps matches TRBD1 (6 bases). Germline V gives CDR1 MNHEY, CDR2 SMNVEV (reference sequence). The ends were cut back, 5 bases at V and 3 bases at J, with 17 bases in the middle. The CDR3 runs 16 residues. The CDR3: CASSPQGRFDNQPQHF. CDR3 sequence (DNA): TGTGCCAGCAGTCCACAGGGTAGGTTTGACAATCAGCCCCAGCATTTT.

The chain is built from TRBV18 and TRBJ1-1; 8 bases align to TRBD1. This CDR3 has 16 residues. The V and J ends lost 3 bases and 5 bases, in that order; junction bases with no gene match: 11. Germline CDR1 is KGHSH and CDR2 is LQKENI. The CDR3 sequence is CASSPYSARGQTEAFF. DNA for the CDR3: TGTGCCAGCTCACCCTACTCAGCCAGGGGGCAAACTGAAGCTTTCTTT.

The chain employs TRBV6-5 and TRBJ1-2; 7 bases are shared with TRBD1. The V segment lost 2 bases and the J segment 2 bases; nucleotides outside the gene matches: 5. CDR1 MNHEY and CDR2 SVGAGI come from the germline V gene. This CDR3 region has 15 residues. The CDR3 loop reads CASSYHRGGNYGYTF. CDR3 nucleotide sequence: TGTGCCAGCAGTTACCACAGGGGTGGAAACTATGGCTACACCTTC.

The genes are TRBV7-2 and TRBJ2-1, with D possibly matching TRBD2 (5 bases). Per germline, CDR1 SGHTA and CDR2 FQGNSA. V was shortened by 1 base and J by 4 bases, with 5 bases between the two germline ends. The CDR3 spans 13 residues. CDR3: CASSLERYNEQFF. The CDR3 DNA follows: TGTGCCAGCAGCTTAGAGCGGTACAATGAGCAGTTCTTC.

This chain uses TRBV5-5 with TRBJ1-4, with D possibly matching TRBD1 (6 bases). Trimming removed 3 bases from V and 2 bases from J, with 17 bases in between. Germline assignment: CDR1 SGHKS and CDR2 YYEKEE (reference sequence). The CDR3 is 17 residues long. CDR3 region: CASSSHPRTETNEKLFF. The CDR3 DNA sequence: TGTGCCAGCAGCTCACATCCACGGACAGAGACTAATGAAAAACTGTTTTTT. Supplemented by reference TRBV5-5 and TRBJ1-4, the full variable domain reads DAGVTQSPTHLIKTRGQQVTLRCSPISGHKSVSWYQQVLGQGPQFIFQYYEKEERGRGNFPDRFSARQFPNYSSELNVNALLLGDSALYLCASSSHPRTETNEKLFFGSGTQLSVL.

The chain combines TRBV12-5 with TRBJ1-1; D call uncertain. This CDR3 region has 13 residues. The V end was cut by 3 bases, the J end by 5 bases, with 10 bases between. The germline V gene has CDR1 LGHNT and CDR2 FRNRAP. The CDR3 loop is CASGFGSKTEAFF. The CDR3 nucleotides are TGTGCTAGTGGTTTTGGCTCGAAGACTGAAGCTTTCTTT.